A selection of T cell receptor beta chains follows, all from one sample in a study of patients and donors after allogeneic stem cell transplantation. TCRdb ran MiXCR on the RT-PCR reads and lists one entry per CDR3 protein. The repertoire holds 1,400 or so distinct CDR3 sequences, with around 35% as singletons. The sequenced sample was blood, either unsorted or a sorted T cell fraction (not recorded which). The source of these receptors is a human donor who was either an allogeneic HSCT recipient or a stem cell or donor lymphocyte infusion donor (not recorded which). It is not recorded whose cells these are; they may come from a transplant donor. The CDR3 runs from the conserved cysteine through the conserved F or W. A D gene is named only where the DNA matches it firmly.

>TRBV10-3|TRBD1
CAIRKGQNYEQYF
>TRBV10-3|-
CAISEGPENGYTF
>TRBV11-2|-
CASSPRQSGELFF
>TRBV6-2/TRBV6-3|TRBD2
CASSYPTSGRALGSYNEQFF
>TRBV4-3|-
CASSQGGGGITDTQYF
>TRBV5-5|-
CASSRSGGANVLTF
>TRBV25-1|-
CASRKNYEQYF
>TRBV6-1|-
CASSEGSANQPQHF
>TRBV29-1|-
CSVEGTVADTQYF
>TRBV11-3|TRBD1
CASSRDRGDYNEQFF
>TRBV5-1|TRBD2
CASSLGAGRAVYEQFF
>TRBV2|-
CASRLRTEQFF
>TRBV6-6|-
CASSQINVGTEAFF
>TRBV12-3/TRBV12-4|-
CASSLGEGTEAFF
>TRBV15|TRBD1
CATSHRGSGNGYTF
>TRBV6-1|-
CASSTPRGEQFF
>TRBV4-2|-
CASSQEFWDTQYF
>TRBV7-3|-
CASSLGGNTDTQYF
>TRBV6-1|-
CASSQDRDNYGYTF
>TRBV20-1|TRBD1
CSADGTGGNEQYF
>TRBV2|TRBD2
CASSVLAGNYEQYF
>TRBV4-1|-
CASSQVGLSNQPQHF
>TRBV7-2|TRBD2
CASSLLAGISGANVLTF
>TRBV5-1|-
CASSPRLNTGELFF
>TRBV7-2|-
CASSIGGNQPQHF
>TRBV5-4|-
CASSEELNTEAFF
>TRBV29-1|-
CSVDGLAGETQYF
>TRBV12-3/TRBV12-4|-
CASSPLPYNEQFF
>TRBV5-5|TRBD2
CASVLGTSGYNEQFF
>TRBV6-5|-
CASSVNLATNEQFF
>TRBV5-1|TRBD1
CASSPGTGGRTDTQYF
>TRBV14|-
CASSPLWGSSYNEQFF
>TRBV6-6|-
CASSADRSSYNEQFF
>TRBV10-3|TRBD1
CAISERDSSPLHF
>TRBV30|TRBD1
CAWRGGGAPDGYTF
>TRBV28|-
CASSSTGRSYEQYF